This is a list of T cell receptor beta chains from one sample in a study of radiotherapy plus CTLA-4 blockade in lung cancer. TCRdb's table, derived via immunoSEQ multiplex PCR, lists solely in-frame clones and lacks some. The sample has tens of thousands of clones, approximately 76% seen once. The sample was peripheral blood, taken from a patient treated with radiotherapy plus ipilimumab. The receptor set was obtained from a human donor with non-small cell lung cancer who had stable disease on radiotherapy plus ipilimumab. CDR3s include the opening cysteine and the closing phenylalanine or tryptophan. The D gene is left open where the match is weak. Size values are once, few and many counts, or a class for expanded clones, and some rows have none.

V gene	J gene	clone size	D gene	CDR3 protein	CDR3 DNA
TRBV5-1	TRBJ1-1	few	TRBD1	CASSVALQGGNTEAFF	TGCGCCAGCAGCGTCGCTCTACAGGGGGGGAACACTGAAGCTTTCTTT
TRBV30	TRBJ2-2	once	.	CAWRGQGSTGELFF	TGTGCCTGGAGAGGGCAGGGGAGCACCGGGGAGCTGTTTTTT
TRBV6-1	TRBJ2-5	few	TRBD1	CASRNTGGQETQYF	TGTGCCAGCAGAAATACAGGGGGCCAAGAGACCCAGTACTTC
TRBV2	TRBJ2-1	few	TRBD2	CASSERGEDEQFF	TGTGCCAGCAGTGAGCGGGGGGAAGACGAGCAGTTCTTC
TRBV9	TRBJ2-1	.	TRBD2	CASSPHPDPAGVEQFF	TGTGCCAGCAGTCCTCACCCGGATCCAGCGGGGGTTGAGCAGTTCTTC
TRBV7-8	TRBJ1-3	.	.	CASSTTGNTIYF	TGTGCCAGCAGCACCACCGGAAACACCATATATTTT
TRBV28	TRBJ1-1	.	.	CASSLGRYTEAFF	TGTGCCAGCAGCCTTGGACGATACACTGAAGCTTTCTTT
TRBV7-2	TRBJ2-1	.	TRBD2	CASSLSTSGGIYNEQFF	TGTGCCAGCAGCTTATCGACTAGCGGGGGGATCTACAATGAGCAGTTCTTC
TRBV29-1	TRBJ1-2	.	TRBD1	CSVERTGANYGYTF	TGCAGCGTTGAGAGGACAGGGGCTAACTATGGCTACACCTTC
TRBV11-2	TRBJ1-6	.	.	CASSLFDGGVNSPLHF	TGTGCCAGCAGCTTATTTGACGGGGGCGTTAATTCACCCCTCCACTTT
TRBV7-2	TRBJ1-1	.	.	CASSLNPQGAEAFF	TGTGCCAGCAGCTTAAACCCCCAGGGAGCTGAAGCTTTCTTT
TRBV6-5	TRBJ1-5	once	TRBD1	CASRQGTGEGQPQHF	TGTGCCAGCAGGCAAGGGACAGGGGAGGGTCAGCCCCAGCATTTT
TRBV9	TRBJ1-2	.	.	CASSVDFGGYGYTF	TGTGCCAGCAGCGTAGATTTCGGGGGATATGGCTACACCTTC
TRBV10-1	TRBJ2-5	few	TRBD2	CASSDRTSGEQTQYF	TGCGCCAGCAGTGATCGGACTAGCGGGGAACAGACCCAGTACTTC
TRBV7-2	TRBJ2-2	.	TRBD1	CASSGDRANTGELFF	TGTGCCAGCAGCGGAGACAGGGCGAACACCGGGGAGCTGTTTTTT
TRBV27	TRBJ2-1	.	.	CASSVISSYNEQFF	TGTGCCAGCAGTGTCATAAGCTCCTACAATGAGCAGTTCTTC
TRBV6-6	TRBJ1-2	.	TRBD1	CASSYDRVGYTF	TGTGCCAGCAGTTACGACAGGGTCGGCTACACCTTC
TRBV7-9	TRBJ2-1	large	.	CASSLQRSYYNEQFF	TGTGCCAGCAGCTTACAGCGCTCCTACTACAATGAGCAGTTCTTC
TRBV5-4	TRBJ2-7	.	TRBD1	CASSLAGTGRYEQYF	TGTGCCAGCAGCTTGGCCGGGACAGGCCGGTACGAGCAGTACTTC
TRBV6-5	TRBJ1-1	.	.	CASNKQAMNTEAFF	TGTGCCAGCAACAAACAGGCCATGAACACTGAAGCTTTCTTT
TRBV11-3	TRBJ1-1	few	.	CASSLNGGDLTEAFF	TGTGCCAGCAGCTTAAACGGGGGGGATTTAACTGAAGCTTTCTTT
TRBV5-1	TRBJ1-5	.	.	CASSEEGRSNQPQHF	TGCGCCAGCAGCGAGGAGGGACGGAGCAATCAGCCCCAGCATTTT
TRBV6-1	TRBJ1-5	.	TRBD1	CASSAQGNGGNQPQHF	TGTGCCAGCAGTGCACAGGGGAATGGAGGCAATCAGCCCCAGCATTTT
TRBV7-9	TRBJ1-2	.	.	CASGQANYGYTF	TGTGCCAGCGGACAAGCTAACTATGGCTACACCTTC
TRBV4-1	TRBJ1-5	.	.	CASSQSPRAEYSNQPQHF	TGCGCCAGCAGCCAATCCCCCCGGGCGGAATATAGCAATCAGCCCCAGCATTTT
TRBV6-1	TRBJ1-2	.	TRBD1	CASSTTGDYGYTF	TGTGCCAGCAGTACCACAGGGGACTATGGCTACACCTTC
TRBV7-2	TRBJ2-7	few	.	CASSLFYEQYF	TGTGCCAGCAGCTTATTCTACGAGCAGTACTTC
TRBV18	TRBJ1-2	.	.	CASSPGSINYGYTF	TGTGCCAGCTCACCGGGATCTATTAACTATGGCTACACCTTC
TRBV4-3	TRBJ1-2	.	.	CASSQDSGHQDGYTF	TGCGCCAGCAGCCAAGATTCGGGACATCAGGATGGCTACACCTTC
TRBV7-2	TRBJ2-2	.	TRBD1	CASSQQGTGELFF	TGTGCCAGCAGCCAACAGGGGACCGGGGAGCTGTTTTTT
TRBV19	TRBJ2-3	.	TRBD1	CASRPPTGPSTDTQYF	TGTGCCAGTAGGCCCCCGACAGGGCCTAGCACAGATACGCAGTATTTT
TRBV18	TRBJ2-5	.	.	CASSPQKETQYF	TGTGCCAGCTCACCACAGAAAGAGACCCAGTACTTC